These T cell receptor beta chains were read from a single sample in a study of shared clonotypes between healthy human individuals. Clones were read by immunoSEQ multiplex PCR, and TCRdb kept only the in-frame ones, dropping some. The profile shows some 2.1 million clones, less than 95% of them singletons. The sample taken for sequencing was naive CD8+ T cells sorted from blood. The receptor source for this set is a man aged 18 to 35 in good health. CDR3s include the opening cysteine and the closing phenylalanine or tryptophan. The order of the fields is D gene, J gene, V gene, clone size, CDR3 protein, CDR3 DNA. The D gene is left open where the match is weak. The listing skips clone size in some rows; elsewhere it reads once, few, many or a size class.

d_gene: -; j_gene: TRBJ2-7; v_gene: TRBV5-4; abundance: -; CDR3aa: CASSLETSYEQYF; CDR3nt: TGTGCCAGCAGCTTGGAGACTAGCTACGAGCAGTACTTC
d_gene: -; j_gene: TRBJ2-7; v_gene: TRBV5-8; abundance: -; CDR3aa: CASSLDVSSLEQYF; CDR3nt: TGTGCCAGCAGCTTGGATGTGAGCTCACTCGAGCAGTACTTC
d_gene: TRBD2; j_gene: TRBJ2-1; v_gene: TRBV7-7; abundance: -; CDR3aa: CASSLGTSGPNEQFF; CDR3nt: TGTGCTAGCAGCTTAGGGACTAGCGGCCCCAATGAGCAGTTCTTC
d_gene: TRBD2; j_gene: TRBJ2-3; v_gene: TRBV19; abundance: -; CDR3aa: CASSARTSVWSDTQYF; CDR3nt: TGTGCCAGTAGTGCCCGTACTAGCGTGTGGTCAGATACGCAGTATTTT
d_gene: -; j_gene: TRBJ2-7; v_gene: TRBV5-4; abundance: -; CDR3aa: CASSSGEYEQYF; CDR3nt: TGTGCCAGCAGCTCAGGGGAATACGAGCAGTACTTC
d_gene: -; j_gene: TRBJ1-2; v_gene: TRBV30; abundance: -; CDR3aa: CAWSVNLGSYGNTF; CDR3nt: TGTGCCTGGAGTGTAAACCTGGGGAGCTATGGCAACACCTTC
d_gene: TRBD1; j_gene: TRBJ2-5; v_gene: TRBV30; abundance: -; CDR3aa: CAWLGPGQNFQETQYF; CDR3nt: TGTGCCTGGCTGGGACCGGGACAGAATTTCCAAGAGACCCAGTACTTC
d_gene: -; j_gene: TRBJ1-3; v_gene: TRBV29-1; abundance: -; CDR3aa: CSVALGAGNTIYF; CDR3nt: TGCAGCGTTGCCCTCGGGGCTGGAAACACCATATATTTT
d_gene: -; j_gene: TRBJ1-2; v_gene: TRBV29-1; abundance: few; CDR3aa: CSVEDQSGIGYTF; CDR3nt: TGCAGCGTTGAAGATCAATCGGGGATCGGCTACACCTTC
d_gene: TRBD2; j_gene: TRBJ2-3; v_gene: TRBV7-8; abundance: -; CDR3aa: CASSWKLAGTTDTQYF; CDR3nt: TGTGCCAGCAGCTGGAAACTAGCGGGTACTACAGATACGCAGTATTTT
d_gene: TRBD2; j_gene: TRBJ2-7; v_gene: TRBV6-1; abundance: -; CDR3aa: CASSELAGGRHYEQYF; CDR3nt: TGTGCCAGCAGTGAACTAGCGGGGGGGCGCCATTACGAGCAGTACTTC
d_gene: -; j_gene: TRBJ1-1; v_gene: TRBV4-2; abundance: -; CDR3aa: CASSQIENTEAFF; CDR3nt: TGTGCCAGCAGCCAAATAGAGAACACTGAAGCTTTCTTT
d_gene: -; j_gene: TRBJ2-5; v_gene: TRBV10-1; abundance: -; CDR3aa: CASRVGLETQYF; CDR3nt: TGCGCCAGCAGGGTCGGTTTGGAGACCCAGTACTTC
d_gene: -; j_gene: TRBJ2-2; v_gene: TRBV6-5; abundance: -; CDR3aa: CASSWGENTGELFF; CDR3nt: TGTGCCAGCAGTTGGGGAGAAAACACCGGGGAGCTGTTTTTT
d_gene: TRBD1; j_gene: TRBJ2-3; v_gene: TRBV5-8; abundance: -; CDR3aa: CASSPAGTGMPDTQYF; CDR3nt: TGTGCCAGCAGCCCCGCCGGGACAGGGATGCCAGATACGCAGTATTTT
d_gene: TRBD1; j_gene: TRBJ2-7; v_gene: TRBV28; abundance: -; CDR3aa: CASSFNRGYEQYF; CDR3nt: TGTGCCAGCAGTTTTAACAGGGGCTACGAGCAGTACTTC
d_gene: TRBD2; j_gene: TRBJ2-7; v_gene: TRBV28; abundance: -; CDR3aa: CASSFGVGLAGDMEYF; CDR3nt: TGTGCCAGCAGTTTCGGCGTAGGACTAGCGGGGGATATGGAGTACTTC
d_gene: -; j_gene: TRBJ2-7; v_gene: TRBV11-2; abundance: once; CDR3aa: CASSLQGSMYEQYF; CDR3nt: TGTGCCAGCAGCTTACAGGGATCAATGTACGAGCAGTACTTC
d_gene: TRBD1; j_gene: TRBJ2-7; v_gene: TRBV7-7; abundance: -; CDR3aa: CASSLGTAGEQYF; CDR3nt: TGTGCTAGCAGCTTGGGGACAGCCGGCGAGCAGTACTTC
d_gene: -; j_gene: TRBJ1-1; v_gene: TRBV13; abundance: -; CDR3aa: CASSPGGQMNTEAFF; CDR3nt: TGTGCCAGCAGTCCAGGTGGGCAGATGAACACTGAAGCTTTCTTT
d_gene: -; j_gene: TRBJ2-7; v_gene: TRBV5-6; abundance: -; CDR3aa: CASSQGYEQYF; CDR3nt: TGTGCCAGCAGCCAAGGATACGAGCAGTACTTC
d_gene: TRBD1; j_gene: TRBJ1-1; v_gene: TRBV25-1; abundance: -; CDR3aa: CATPGQGNTEAFF; CDR3nt: TGTGCCACCCCGGGACAGGGGAACACTGAAGCTTTCTTT
d_gene: -; j_gene: TRBJ2-5; v_gene: TRBV4-1; abundance: -; CDR3aa: CASSPSRRETQYF; CDR3nt: TGCGCCAGCAGCCCATCCCGGCGAGAGACCCAGTACTTC
d_gene: -; j_gene: TRBJ2-2; v_gene: TRBV6-1; abundance: -; CDR3aa: CASTDSRITGELFF; CDR3nt: TGTGCCAGCACCGATAGCAGGATCACCGGGGAGCTGTTTTTT
d_gene: -; j_gene: TRBJ2-7; v_gene: TRBV29-1; abundance: -; CDR3aa: CSVDLGSYEQYF; CDR3nt: TGCAGCGTTGATTTAGGATCCTACGAGCAGTACTTC
d_gene: TRBD2; j_gene: TRBJ2-3; v_gene: TRBV7-2; abundance: -; CDR3aa: CASSGLAGVTDTQYF; CDR3nt: TGTGCCAGCAGCGGCCTAGCGGGTGTAACGGATACGCAGTATTTT
d_gene: -; j_gene: TRBJ2-5; v_gene: TRBV19; abundance: -; CDR3aa: CASSPYVGSGETQYF; CDR3nt: TGTGCCAGTAGTCCCTATGTGGGATCGGGCGAGACCCAGTACTTC
d_gene: TRBD1; j_gene: TRBJ2-3; v_gene: TRBV30; abundance: -; CDR3aa: CAWSPGTEFGGDTQYF; CDR3nt: TGTGCCTGGAGTCCCGGGACAGAATTCGGCGGCGATACGCAGTATTTT
d_gene: -; j_gene: TRBJ1-1; v_gene: TRBV5-6; abundance: -; CDR3aa: CASSPWVLNTEAFF; CDR3nt: TGTGCCAGCAGCCCATGGGTCTTGAACACTGAAGCTTTCTTT
d_gene: -; j_gene: TRBJ2-5; v_gene: TRBV6-5; abundance: -; CDR3aa: CASSYDSQETQYF; CDR3nt: TGTGCCAGCAGTTACGACAGTCAAGAGACCCAGTACTTC
d_gene: -; j_gene: TRBJ1-6; v_gene: TRBV27; abundance: -; CDR3aa: CASSRTGGIDSPLHF; CDR3nt: TGTGCCAGCAGTCGGACCGGGGGGATCGATTCACCCCTCCACTTT
d_gene: -; j_gene: TRBJ1-5; v_gene: TRBV29-1; abundance: -; CDR3aa: CSVEDDFGEPQHF; CDR3nt: TGCAGCGTTGAAGATGATTTCGGGGAGCCCCAGCATTTT